What follows are 4 T cell receptor beta chains derived from one specimen sequenced in a study of cytomegalovirus exposure and HLA in healthy donors. TCRdb keeps only in-frame clones here, not all; method: immunoSEQ multiplex PCR. The sample includes some 190,000 clones, approximately 86% seen only once; the top ten take around 7.2%. The sample was PBMCs. The receptors stem from a young man in good health and CMV-seropositive.

This rearrangement joins TRBV30 to TRBJ1-2; 7 bases fit TRBD1. Germline-derived CDR1 and CDR2 are GTSNPN and SVGIG (reference sequence). The CDR3 has 13 amino acids. V was pared by 3 bases and J by 4 bases, with 5 bases of the junction left unmatched. As DNA, the CDR3 is TGTGCCTGGAGCCTATACAGGGGCTATGGCTACACCTTC. Translating gives CAWSLYRGYGYTF.

The gene calls are TRBV5-1 and TRBJ2-7; tentatively, D is TRBD1 (6 bases). This CDR3 contains 19 residues. Germline V CDR1 and CDR2: SGHRS, YFSETQ. Trimming cost V 1 base and J 7 bases, with 30 bases left between them. DNA of the CDR3: TGCGCCAGCAGCTTGCAGGGGACGGCCTCATACTACGTATTGGAAGAGCAGTACTTC. Amino acid sequence: CASSLQGTASYYVLEEQYF.

The rearrangement joins TRBV15 to TRBJ2-7; D might be TRBD1 (5 bases). V was cut by 0 bases and J by 2 bases, with 11 bases left in between. The CDR3 has 15 residues. Germline values: CDR1 LNHNV, CDR2 YYDKDF (reference sequence). In DNA, the CDR3 is TGTGCCACCAGCAGAGATCCCCAGGGCCCCTACGAGCAGTACTTC. Translated, it gives CATSRDPQGPYEQYF.

This chain links TRBV27 with TRBJ2-7, with D possibly matching TRBD1 (6 bases). CDR3 length: 14 amino acids. Germline CDR1 reads MNHEY; CDR2 reads SMNVEV (reference sequence). Trimming removed 6 bases at V and 1 base at J, with 13 bases between. The CDR3 protein is CASRNRDLSYEQYF. The CDR3 coding sequence is TGTGCCAGCAGAAACAGGGACCTGTCCTACGAGCAGTACTTC.